One T cell receptor beta chain is described in this entry. The sample comes from a study of Ad26.COV2.S vaccination and SARS-CoV-2 variants. Treatment noted: roughly 20 received Ad26.COV2.S at low or high dose, single or two shots; 5 received placebo; per-sample allocation not given. The samples were gathered on day 63 after the first injection of vaccine or placebo. TCRdb keeps only in-frame clones here, not all; method: immunoSEQ multiplex PCR. The sample yields over 400,000 clones, about 90% seen once. With V trimmed by 5 bases and J by 5 bases, 12 bases remained unmatched. CDR1 is SGHNT and CDR2 is YENEEA in the germline V gene. The CDR3 sequence is 17 residues long.

The sample here was peripheral blood, taken in a trial of Ad26.COV2.S vaccine versus placebo. This rearrangement joins TRBV11-3 to TRBJ2-1; 10 bases fit TRBD2. This TCR was sampled from a person between 18 and 60 years old who received the Ad26.COV2.S COVID-19 vaccine or a placebo. CDR3 nucleotide sequence: TGTGCCAGCAGCCCTAGTCAAGCGGGGGGGTTCCACAATGAGCAGTTCTTC. It specifies CASSPSQAGGFHNEQFF. Using reference TRBV11-3 and TRBJ2-1 for the parts outside the CDR3, the full variable domain is EAGVVQSPRYKIIEKKQPVAFWCNPISGHNTLYWYLQNLGQGPELLIRYENEEAVDDSQLPKDRFSAERLKGVDSTLKIQPAELGDSAVYLCASSPSQAGGFHNEQFFGPGTRLTVL.